This T cell receptor (beta chain) was captured by sequencing in a study of response to subunit inactivated influenza vaccine. Notes on the study in general: After each seasonal influenza vaccination, few new T cells are recruited, the authors suggested.

The table lists this clonotype with many counts. Its antigen is not identified. V shed 6 bases, J shed 1 base, and the junction held 9 bases outside the gene matches. Germline lookup yields CDR1 SQVTM and CDR2 ANQGSEA. The CDR3 length is 14 residues. TCRdb ran MiXCR on the RT-PCR reads and lists one entry per CDR3 protein. Of approximately 480,000 distinct CDR3 sequences detected, approximately 11% appear once; the ten largest clones hold less than 15%. This TCR derives from a man in his fifties or sixties who received an inactivated influenza vaccine. The rearrangement links TRBV29-1 to TRBJ2-7; 7 nucleotides agree with TRBD1. Sequencing was performed on PBMCs from blood, taken roughly 47 days after vaccination. The CDR3 is CSVVAGTVSYEQYF. CDR3 nucleotide sequence: TGCAGCGTGGTCGCCGGGACAGTTTCCTACGAGCAGTACTTC.